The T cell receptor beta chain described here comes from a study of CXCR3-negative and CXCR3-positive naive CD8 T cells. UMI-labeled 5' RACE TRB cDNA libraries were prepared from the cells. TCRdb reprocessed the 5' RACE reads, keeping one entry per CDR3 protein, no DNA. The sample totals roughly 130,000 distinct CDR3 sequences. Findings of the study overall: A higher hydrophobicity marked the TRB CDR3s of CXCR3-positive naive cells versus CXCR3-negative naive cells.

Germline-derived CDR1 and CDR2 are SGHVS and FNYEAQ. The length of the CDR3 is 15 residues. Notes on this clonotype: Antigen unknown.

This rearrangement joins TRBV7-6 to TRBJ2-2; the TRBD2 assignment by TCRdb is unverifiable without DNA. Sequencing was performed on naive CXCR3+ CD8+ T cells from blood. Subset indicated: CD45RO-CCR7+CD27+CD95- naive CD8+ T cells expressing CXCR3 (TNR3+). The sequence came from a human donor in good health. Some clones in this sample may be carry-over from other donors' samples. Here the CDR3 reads CASNSGLGGTGELFF.